Following are 18 T cell receptor beta chains from one sample sequenced in a study of T-cell memory formation after mild COVID-19. TCRdb re-analysed the 5' RACE reads in MiXCR, keeping a single row per CDR3 protein. The sample lists hundreds of thousands of distinct CDR3 sequences; around 20% were seen once. The specimen was PBMCs or a T cell subset sorted from them (not recorded which). The receptor set was obtained from an adult woman who had mild COVID-19 (a few samples of this study predate the infection). Cell type and time point are not known.

The CDR3 region is CARGTGGDRQETQYF. The CDR3 bases are TGTGCCAGGGGGACAGGGGGCGACCGACAAGAGACCCAGTACTTC. This rearrangement joins TRBV21-1 to TRBJ2-5; the table names TRBD1, a call not compared with the DNA. TRBV21-1 is a pseudogene segment. The CDR3 has 15 amino acids.

This clonotype came up a few times. V and J are TRBV19 and TRBJ1-1; 10 nucleotides agree with TRBD1. The CDR3 consists of 15 residues. The V gene end was trimmed by 4 bases and the J gene end by 4 bases; junction bases not matched to a gene: 6. Per germline, CDR1 LNHDA and CDR2 SQIVND (reference sequence). CDR3 DNA: TGTGCCAGTAGTACACGACAGGGGGCGAGCACTGAAGCTTTCTTT. Protein: CASSTRQGASTEAFF.

Sample share makes this clonotype large. The rearrangement joins TRBV15 to TRBJ2-3, with unresolved D. This CDR3 is 13 amino acids long. Between the trimmed V and J ends, which lost 0 bases and 5 bases, there was a span of 6 bases. CDR1 and CDR2 (germline): LNHNV, YYDKDF (reference sequence). The CDR3 nucleotides read TGTGCCACCAGCAGAGATAGGGTAGATACGCAGTATTTT. Its translation: CATSRDRVDTQYF.

This sequence joins TRBV6-2 or TRBV6-3 and TRBJ2-3; D unresolved. Germline V gene sequence: CDR1 MNHEY, CDR2 SVGEGT. Trimming removed 11 bases from V and 8 bases from J, with 11 bases in between. The CDR3 loop spans 10 amino acids. The CDR3 coding sequence is TGTGCCCGCTGGAAGGTTACGCAGTATTTT. This encodes CARWKVTQYF.

This chain links TRBV5-1 with TRBJ1-1; D may be TRBD1 (6 bases). CDR1 is SGHRS, CDR2 YFSETQ, per germline. V was trimmed by 3 bases and J by 6 bases, leaving 15 bases between them. The CDR3 is made up of 14 amino acids. Here the CDR3 DNA reads TGCGCCAGCAGCTGGCGGCCGACAGGATCTGAAGCTTTCTTT. Translated, it gives CASSWRPTGSEAFF.

The chain recombines TRBV7-9 with TRBJ1-4; tentative D call: TRBD1 (6 bases). Germline CDR1 reads SEHNR; CDR2 reads FQNEAQ (reference sequence). V was trimmed by 5 bases and J by 3 bases, leaving 13 bases between them. The CDR3 loop spans 15 amino acids. CDR3 bases: TGTGCCAGCAGCGACCTTCAGGGGTCTAATGAAAAACTGTTTTTT. It codes for CASSDLQGSNEKLFF.

The chain uses TRBV2 and TRBJ1-5; TRBD1 agrees at 9 bases. J lost 4 bases, V lost 6 bases, and 10 bases had no gene match. This CDR3 comprises 16 residues. The germline V gene encodes CDR1 SNHLY and CDR2 FYNNEI. CDR3 in amino acids: CASRRGQGRGNQPQHF. Here the CDR3 DNA reads TGTGCCAGCAGAAGGGGACAGGGCCGAGGGAATCAGCCCCAGCATTTT.

In this sample, this clonotype turned up a few times. The V and J genes are TRBV3-1 and TRBJ1-1; the D gene is possibly TRBD1 (6 bases). The CDR3 covers 13 residues. Trimming took off 5 bases at V and 4 bases at J, with 11 bases between the two ends. Germline CDR1 and CDR2: LGHDT and YNNKEL (reference sequence). DNA of the CDR3: TGTGCCAGCAGCGGAACAGGGTTCACTGAAGCTTTCTTT. Translation: CASSGTGFTEAFF.

Only a few counts were recorded for this clonotype. This rearrangement joins TRBV6-5 to TRBJ2-2; 11 bases align to TRBD2. From germline, CDR1 is MNHEY and CDR2 SVGAGI. The CDR3 consists of 17 residues. V was clipped by 6 bases and J by 1 base; unmatched bases: 7. Here the CDR3 DNA reads TGTGCCAGCAGATTTTTACTAGCGGGGGTGAACACCGGGGAGCTGTTTTTT. The encoded protein is CASRFLLAGVNTGELFF.

This chain connects TRBV4-3 to TRBJ2-2; 13 nucleotides match TRBD2. CDR1 and CDR2 from the germline V gene are LGHNA and YSLEER. The V segment lost 4 bases and the J segment 3 bases; nucleotides outside the gene matches: 11. The CDR3 contains 19 residues. The CDR3 is CASSRKLAGGPGDTGELFF. The DNA of the CDR3 is TGCGCCAGCAGCCGAAAACTAGCGGGAGGGCCAGGAGACACCGGGGAGCTGTTTTTT.

The chain recombines TRBV7-8 with TRBJ2-3, with D unclear. V lost 4 bases to trimming and J lost 0 bases, with 14 bases between them. This CDR3 spans 16 amino acids. Looked up from germline, CDR1 is SGHVS and CDR2 is FQNEAQ. Here the CDR3 reads CASSSEPSRSTDTQYF. CDR3 DNA: TGTGCCAGCAGCTCCGAGCCGAGCCGGAGCACAGATACGCAGTATTTT.

This clonotype was found a few times. V gene TRBV14 combines with J gene TRBJ1-1; D not resolved. This CDR3 comprises 13 residues. Trimming removed 4 bases from V and 1 base from J, with 7 bases in between. Germline values: CDR1 SGHDN, CDR2 FVKESK. The CDR3 protein is CASSRAGNTEAFF. As DNA, the CDR3 is TGTGCCAGCAGCCGAGCAGGGAACACTGAAGCTTTCTTT. The variable domain in full, completed from reference TRBV14 and TRBJ1-1, reads EAGVTQFPSHSVIEKGQTVTLRCDPISGHDNLYWYRRVMGKEIKFLLHFVKESKQDESGMPNNRFLAERTGGTYSTLKVQPAELEDSGVYFCASSRAGNTEAFFGQGTRLTVV.

The V and J genes are TRBV4-1 and TRBJ1-1; perhaps TRBD1 as D (6 bases). The germline V gene has CDR1 MGHRA and CDR2 YSYEKL. This CDR3 has 17 residues. V lost 1 base, J lost 0 bases, and 15 bases lay in between. CDR3 DNA sequence: TGCGCCAGCAGCCAAGCAGGGGCGCGACGCATGAACACTGAAGCTTTCTTT. Its protein product is CASSQAGARRMNTEAFF.

CDR3 DNA: TGCGCCAGCAGCCAAGACCCCTGGAGACAGAACACCGGGGAGCTGTTTTTT. Residues: CASSQDPWRQNTGELFF. V gene TRBV4-1 combines with J gene TRBJ2-2; no reliable D call. Between the trimmed V and J ends, which lost 0 bases and 1 base, there was a span of 12 bases. The CDR3 is made up of 17 amino acids. Germline-derived CDR1 and CDR2 are MGHRA and YSYEKL.

The chain combines TRBV20-1 with TRBJ1-2; the D gene is possibly TRBD1 (6 bases). Deletions cut 6 bases from V and 4 bases from J, with 27 bases between. There are 17 residues in the CDR3. In germline, CDR1 is DFQATT, CDR2 SNEGSKA (reference sequence). CDR3 coding DNA: TGCAGTGCCCTTCAACTCCTCGGGGACACCATACCCTATGGCTACACCTTC. Translating it yields CSALQLLGDTIPYGYTF.

The V gene is TRBV20-1, the J gene TRBJ2-1, with D tentatively TRBD2 (6 bases). The CDR3 loop spans 13 amino acids. The V and J ends lost 6 bases and 10 bases respectively, with 19 bases between them. Germline-derived CDR1 and CDR2 are DFQATT and SNEGSKA (reference sequence). CDR3 in DNA: TGCAGTGCCACGGGACTTGGCAATGTAGAGCAGTTCTTC. Its translation: CSATGLGNVEQFF.

This clonotype was picked up a small number of times. The chain joins TRBV7-9 to TRBJ2-7; TRBD1 matches at 7 bases. The CDR3 has 14 amino acids. Germline-derived CDR1 and CDR2 are SEHNR and FQNEAQ (reference sequence). J was trimmed by 2 bases and V by 6 bases; bases with no gene match: 7. This chain's CDR3 is CASRADRRAYEQYF. DNA for the CDR3: TGTGCCAGCAGAGCGGACAGGAGAGCCTACGAGCAGTACTTC.

In its sample, this clonotype was seen a few times. The chain uses TRBV20-1 and TRBJ2-3; D assignment may be TRBD1 or TRBD2 (5 bases each). V was pared by 4 bases and J by 2 bases, with 16 bases between. This CDR3 contains 15 residues. Germline V gene sequence: CDR1 DFQATT, CDR2 SNEGSKA (reference sequence). The CDR3 nucleotides are TGCAGTGCTACCCCCCGGGACCGCCACACAGATACGCAGTATTTT. It specifies CSATPRDRHTDTQYF.